This record looks at one TCR beta chain sequence and its context. This specimen comes from a study of OX40 agonist ivuxolimab in advanced cancers. Germline V gene data show CDR1 as SEHNR and CDR2 as FQNEAQ (reference sequence). Trimming removed 1 base at V and 8 bases at J, with 17 bases between. This CDR3 spans 16 amino acids. TCRdb keeps only in-frame clones here, not all; method: immunoSEQ multiplex PCR. The sample carries around 70,000 clones, over 80% recorded once. This chain uses TRBV7-9 with TRBJ1-4; D is possibly TRBD1 (6 bases). This sequence originates from an adult with an advanced solid tumor such as melanoma, head and neck, liver or kidney cancer. Sequenced here: CD4+ or CD8+ T cells sorted from blood, sampled in a trial of the OX40 agonist ivuxolimab. In DNA form, the CDR3 reads TGTGCCAGCAGCTTAGTATCGGGGGCGCGAGGCGAAAAACTGTTTTTT. Translated: CASSLVSGARGEKLFF.